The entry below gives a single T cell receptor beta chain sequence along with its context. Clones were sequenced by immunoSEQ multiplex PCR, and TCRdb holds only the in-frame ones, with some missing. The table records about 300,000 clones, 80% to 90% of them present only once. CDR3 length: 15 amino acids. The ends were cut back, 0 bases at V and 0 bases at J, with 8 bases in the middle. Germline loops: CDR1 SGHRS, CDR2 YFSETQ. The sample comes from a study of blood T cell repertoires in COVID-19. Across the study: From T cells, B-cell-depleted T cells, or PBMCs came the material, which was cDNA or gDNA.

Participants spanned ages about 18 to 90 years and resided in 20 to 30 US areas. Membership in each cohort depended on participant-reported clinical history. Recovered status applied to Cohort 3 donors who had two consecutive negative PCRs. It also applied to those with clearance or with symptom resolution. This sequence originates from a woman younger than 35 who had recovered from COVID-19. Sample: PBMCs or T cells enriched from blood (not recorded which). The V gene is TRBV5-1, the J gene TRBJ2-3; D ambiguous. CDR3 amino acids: CASSLDPGSTDTQYF. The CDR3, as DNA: TGCGCCAGCAGCTTGGATCCCGGGAGCACAGATACGCAGTATTTT.